In this sample, the clone carrying this T cell receptor beta chain turned up once. Its cognate antigen is unknown. Trimming took 6 bases from V and 0 from J, leaving 9 bases between them. This CDR3 spans 14 amino acids. Germline CDR1 and CDR2: MNHEY and SMNVEV (reference sequence). The data are from a study of cytomegalovirus exposure and HLA in healthy donors. General study results and limits: Presence/absence comparisons presumed near-even sequencing depth among donors.

The PCR ran on 60 Vbeta and 13 Jbeta primers. Libraries were prepared by immunoSEQ multiplex PCR; TCRdb keeps only in-frame clonotypes and omits some of them. The table includes around 50,000 clones, approximately 80% detected once. The clonotype originates from a man aged 45-65 years in good health and CMV-seronegative. The genes are TRBV27 and TRBJ1-5; D ambiguous. The sequenced material came from PBMCs. CDR3: CASSQAYSNQPQHF. The CDR3 DNA sequence: TGTGCCAGCAGCCAGGCGTATAGCAATCAGCCCCAGCATTTT.